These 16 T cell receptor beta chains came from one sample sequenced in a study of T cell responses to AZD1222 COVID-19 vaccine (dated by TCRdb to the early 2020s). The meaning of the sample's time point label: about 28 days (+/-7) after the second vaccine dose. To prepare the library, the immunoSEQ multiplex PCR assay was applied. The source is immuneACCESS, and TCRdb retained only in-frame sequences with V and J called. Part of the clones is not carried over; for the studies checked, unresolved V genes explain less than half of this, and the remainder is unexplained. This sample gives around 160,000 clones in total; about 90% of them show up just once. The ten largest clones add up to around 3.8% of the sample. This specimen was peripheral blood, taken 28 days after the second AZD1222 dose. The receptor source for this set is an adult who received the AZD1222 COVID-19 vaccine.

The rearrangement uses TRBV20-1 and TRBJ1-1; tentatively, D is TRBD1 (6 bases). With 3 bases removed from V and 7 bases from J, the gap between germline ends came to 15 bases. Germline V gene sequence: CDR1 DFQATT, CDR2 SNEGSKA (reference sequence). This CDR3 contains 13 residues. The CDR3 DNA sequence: TGCAGTGCTAGTTGGGCAGGGGCCCGTGAAGCTTTCTTT. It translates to CSASWAGAREAFF.

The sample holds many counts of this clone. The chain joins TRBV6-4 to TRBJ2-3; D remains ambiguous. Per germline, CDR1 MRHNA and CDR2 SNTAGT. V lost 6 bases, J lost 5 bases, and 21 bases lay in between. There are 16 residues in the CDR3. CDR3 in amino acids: CASSPSATPGGDTQYF. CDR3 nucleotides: TGTGCCAGCAGCCCCTCGGCGACCCCGGGCGGAGATACGCAGTATTTT.

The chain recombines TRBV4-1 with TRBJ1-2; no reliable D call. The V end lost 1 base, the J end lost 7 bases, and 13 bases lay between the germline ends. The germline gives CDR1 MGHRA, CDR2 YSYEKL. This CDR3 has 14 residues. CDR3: CASSQVDGRRGYTF. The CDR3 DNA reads TGCGCCAGCAGCCAAGTAGATGGGCGGCGTGGCTACACCTTC.

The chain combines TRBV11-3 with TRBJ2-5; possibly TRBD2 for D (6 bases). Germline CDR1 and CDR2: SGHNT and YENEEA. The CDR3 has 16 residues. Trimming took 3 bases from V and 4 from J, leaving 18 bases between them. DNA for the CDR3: TGTGCCAGCAGCTTTACGGCGGGAATGGTAGGAGAGACCCAGTACTTC. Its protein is CASSFTAGMVGETQYF.

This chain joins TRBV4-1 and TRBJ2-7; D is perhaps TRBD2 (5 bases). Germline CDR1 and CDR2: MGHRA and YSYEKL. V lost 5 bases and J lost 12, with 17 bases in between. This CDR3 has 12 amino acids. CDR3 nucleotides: TGCGCCAGCAGCACCCCGACGGGAATGGCGTACTTC. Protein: CASSTPTGMAYF.

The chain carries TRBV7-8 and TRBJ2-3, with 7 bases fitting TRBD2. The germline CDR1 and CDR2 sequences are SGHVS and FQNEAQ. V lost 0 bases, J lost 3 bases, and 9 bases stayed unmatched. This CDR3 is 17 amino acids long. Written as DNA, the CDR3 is TGTGCCAGCAGCTTAGCGGGAGGGAGAGGTCGGACAGATACGCAGTATTTT. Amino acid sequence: CASSLAGGRGRTDTQYF.

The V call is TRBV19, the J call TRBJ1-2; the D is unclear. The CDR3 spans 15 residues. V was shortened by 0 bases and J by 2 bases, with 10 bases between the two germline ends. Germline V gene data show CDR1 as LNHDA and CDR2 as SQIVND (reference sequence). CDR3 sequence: CASSIDLPGNYGYTF. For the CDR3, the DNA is TGTGCCAGTAGTATAGATCTTCCGGGAAACTATGGCTACACCTTC. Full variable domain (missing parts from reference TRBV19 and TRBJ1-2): DGGITQSPKYLFRKEGQNVTLSCEQNLNHDAMYWYRQDPGQGLRLIYYSQIVNDFQKGDIAEGYSVSREKKESFPLTVTSAQKNPTAFYLCASSIDLPGNYGYTFGSGTRLTVV.

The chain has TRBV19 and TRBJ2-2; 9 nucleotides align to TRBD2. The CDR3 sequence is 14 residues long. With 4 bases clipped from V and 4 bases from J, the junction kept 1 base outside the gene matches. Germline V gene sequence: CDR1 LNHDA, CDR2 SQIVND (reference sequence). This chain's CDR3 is CASSKLAGTGELFF. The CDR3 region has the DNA TGTGCCAGTAGTAAACTAGCGGGCACCGGGGAGCTGTTTTTT.

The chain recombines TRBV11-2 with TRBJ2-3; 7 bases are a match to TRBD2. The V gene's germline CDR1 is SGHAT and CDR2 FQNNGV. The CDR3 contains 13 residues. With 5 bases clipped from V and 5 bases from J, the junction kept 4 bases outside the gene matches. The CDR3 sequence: CASSLERGDTQYF. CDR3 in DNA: TGTGCCAGCAGCCTGGAGCGGGGAGATACGCAGTATTTT. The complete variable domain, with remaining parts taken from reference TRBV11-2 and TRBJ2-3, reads EAGVAQSPRYKIIEKRQSVAFWCNPISGHATLYWYQQILGQGPKLLIQFQNNGVVDDSQLPKDRFSAERLKGVDSTLKIQPAKLEDSAVYLCASSLERGDTQYFGPGTRLTVL.

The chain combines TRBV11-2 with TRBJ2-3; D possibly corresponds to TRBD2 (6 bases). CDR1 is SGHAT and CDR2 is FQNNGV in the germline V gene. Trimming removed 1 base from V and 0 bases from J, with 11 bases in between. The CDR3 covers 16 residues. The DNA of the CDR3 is TGTGCCAGCAGCTTAGTATCAGGACTAAGCACAGATACGCAGTATTTT. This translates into CASSLVSGLSTDTQYF.

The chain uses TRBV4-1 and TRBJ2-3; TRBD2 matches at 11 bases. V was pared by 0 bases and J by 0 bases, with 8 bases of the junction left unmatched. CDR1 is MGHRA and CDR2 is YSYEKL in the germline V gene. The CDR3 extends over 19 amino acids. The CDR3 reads CASSQDKGTSGPSTDTQYF. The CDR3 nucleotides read TGCGCCAGCAGCCAAGATAAGGGGACTAGCGGACCTAGCACAGATACGCAGTATTTT.

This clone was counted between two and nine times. CDR3 residues: CASRHEPPQPGELFF. The CDR3 nucleotides are TGTGCCAGTAGACACGAACCCCCCCAGCCCGGGGAGCTGTTTTTT. V usage is TRBV19 and J usage is TRBJ2-2; no clear D. The germline gives CDR1 LNHDA, CDR2 SQIVND (reference sequence). Trimming removed 6 bases from V and 6 bases from J, with 17 bases in between. This CDR3 is built from 15 residues.

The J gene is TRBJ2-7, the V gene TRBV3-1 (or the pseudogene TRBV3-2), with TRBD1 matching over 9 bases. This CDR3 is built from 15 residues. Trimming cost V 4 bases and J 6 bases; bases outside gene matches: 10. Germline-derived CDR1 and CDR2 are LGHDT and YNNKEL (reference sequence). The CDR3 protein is CASSRLGTGMGEQYF. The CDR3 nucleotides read TGTGCCAGCAGCCGACTCGGGACAGGGATGGGCGAGCAGTACTTC.

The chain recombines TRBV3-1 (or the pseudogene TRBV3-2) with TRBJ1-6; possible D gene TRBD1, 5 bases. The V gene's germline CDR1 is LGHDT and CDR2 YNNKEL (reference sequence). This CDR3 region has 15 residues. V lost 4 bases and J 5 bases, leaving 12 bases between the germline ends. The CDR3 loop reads CASSLGVSDNSPLHF. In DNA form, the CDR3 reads TGTGCCAGCAGCCTGGGGGTCTCGGATAATTCACCCCTCCACTTT.

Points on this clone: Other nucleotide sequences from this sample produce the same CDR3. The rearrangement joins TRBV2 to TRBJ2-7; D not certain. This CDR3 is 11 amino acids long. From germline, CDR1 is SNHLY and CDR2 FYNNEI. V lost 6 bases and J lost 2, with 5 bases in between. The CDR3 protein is CASSSAYEQYF. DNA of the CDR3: TGTGCCAGCAGCAGTGCCTACGAGCAGTACTTC.

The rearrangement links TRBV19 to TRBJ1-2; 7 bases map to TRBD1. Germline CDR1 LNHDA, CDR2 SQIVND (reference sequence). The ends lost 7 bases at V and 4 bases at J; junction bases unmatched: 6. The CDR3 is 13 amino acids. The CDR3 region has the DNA TGTGCCAGTACGCGAGGGGGCCCCTATGGCTACACCTTC. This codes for CASTRGGPYGYTF.